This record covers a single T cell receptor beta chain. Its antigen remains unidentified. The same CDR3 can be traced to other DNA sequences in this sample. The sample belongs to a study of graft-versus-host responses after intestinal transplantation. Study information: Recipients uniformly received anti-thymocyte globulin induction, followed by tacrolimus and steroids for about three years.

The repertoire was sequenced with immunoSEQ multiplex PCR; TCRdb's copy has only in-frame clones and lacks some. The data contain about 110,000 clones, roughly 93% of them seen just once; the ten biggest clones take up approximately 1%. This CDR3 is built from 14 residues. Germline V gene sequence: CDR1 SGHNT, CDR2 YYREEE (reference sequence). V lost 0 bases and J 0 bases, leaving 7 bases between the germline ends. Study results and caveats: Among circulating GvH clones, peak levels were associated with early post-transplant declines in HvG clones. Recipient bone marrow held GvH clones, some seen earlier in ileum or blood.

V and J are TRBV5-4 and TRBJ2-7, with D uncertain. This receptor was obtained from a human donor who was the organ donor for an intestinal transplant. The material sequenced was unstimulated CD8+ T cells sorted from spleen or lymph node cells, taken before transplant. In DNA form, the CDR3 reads TGTGCCAGCAGCTTGGGCGACCGCTCCTACGAGCAGTACTTC. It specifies CASSLGDRSYEQYF.